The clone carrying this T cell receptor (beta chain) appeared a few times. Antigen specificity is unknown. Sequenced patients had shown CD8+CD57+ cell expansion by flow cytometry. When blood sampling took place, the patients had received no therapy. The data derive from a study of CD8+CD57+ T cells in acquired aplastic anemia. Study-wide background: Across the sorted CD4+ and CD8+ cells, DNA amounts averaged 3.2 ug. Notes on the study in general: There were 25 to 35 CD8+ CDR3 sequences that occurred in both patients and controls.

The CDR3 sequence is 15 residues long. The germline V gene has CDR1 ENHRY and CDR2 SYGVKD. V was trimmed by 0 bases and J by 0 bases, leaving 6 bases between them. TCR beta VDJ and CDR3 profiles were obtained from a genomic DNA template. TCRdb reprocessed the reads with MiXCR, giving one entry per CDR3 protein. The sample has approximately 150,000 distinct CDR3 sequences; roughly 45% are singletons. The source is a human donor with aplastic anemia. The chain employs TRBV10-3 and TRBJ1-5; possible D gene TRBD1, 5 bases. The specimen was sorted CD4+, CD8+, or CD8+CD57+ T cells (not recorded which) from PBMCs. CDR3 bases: TGTGCCATCAGTGAGTCCCAGGGTAGCAATCAGCCCCAGCATTTT. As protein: CAISESQGSNQPQHF.